One and the same sample provided the 29 T cell receptor beta chains below, sequenced in a study of cytomegalovirus exposure and HLA in healthy donors. The PCR employed 60 Vbeta primers together with 13 Jbeta primers. Measured with immunoSEQ multiplex PCR; TCRdb has only the in-frame clones, and not every one. Of about 160,000 clones detected, roughly 80% appear once; the ten largest clones hold about 7%. The sample comprised PBMCs. The receptor source for this set is a woman between 25 and 40 years old in good health and CMV-seropositive.

V is TRBV7-3 and J is TRBJ1-1, with a weak D call TRBD1 (6 bases). Germline V gene sequence: CDR1 SGHTA, CDR2 FQGTGA. This CDR3 spans 13 amino acids. Trimming pared 5 bases from V and 5 bases from J, leaving 12 bases between. CDR3 bases: TGTGCCAGCAGCCGACAAGGGGGAACTGAAGCTTTCTTT. Amino acid sequence: CASSRQGGTEAFF.

J is TRBJ2-7 and V is TRBV5-1, with 7 positions matching TRBD2. Trimming at V came to 0 bases and at J to 2 bases, leaving 5 bases not matched to a gene. This CDR3 is 15 amino acids long. Per germline, CDR1 SGHRS and CDR2 YFSETQ. DNA for the CDR3: TGCGCCAGCAGCTTGGCTAGCGGTCATGCCTACGAGCAGTACTTC. Translation gives CASSLASGHAYEQYF.

This sequence joins TRBV5-8 and TRBJ2-4; D possibly corresponds to TRBD2 (6 bases). The CDR3 totals 15 residues. V lost 3 bases, J lost 0 bases, and 10 bases lay in between. CDR1 and CDR2 (germline): SGHTS, YDEGEE. The CDR3 DNA reads TGTGCCAGCAGCTATCGGGAGCTAGCCAAAAACATTCAGTACTTC. Translated, it gives CASSYRELAKNIQYF.

The chain has TRBV9 and TRBJ1-6, with 9 bases fitting TRBD1. Trimming took 7 bases from V and 9 from J; bases not matched to a gene: 11. This CDR3 spans 15 amino acids. CDR1 and CDR2 (germline): SGDLS, YYNGEE. In DNA, the CDR3 is TGTGCCAGCGGACAGGGGAGTATTCTAAGTTCACCCCTCCACTTT. Amino acid sequence: CASGQGSILSSPLHF.

The CDR3 DNA is TGTGCCAGTAGAAACACAGGGATCGGAAACACCATATATTTT. This translates into CASRNTGIGNTIYF. The rearrangement joins TRBV19 to TRBJ1-3, with TRBD1 as a possible D gene (6 bases). CDR1 LNHDA and CDR2 SQIVND come from the germline V gene (reference sequence). The CDR3 contains 14 residues. V was cut by 6 bases and J by 4 bases, with 13 bases left in between.

CDR3 region: CASSPPSYGNEQFF. Written as DNA, the CDR3 is TGTGCCAGCTCACCACCGTCTTACGGCAATGAGCAGTTCTTC. This rearrangement joins TRBV18 to TRBJ2-1; D is uncertain. The CDR3 runs 14 residues. Trimming removed 0 bases at V and 6 bases at J, with 9 bases between. Germline CDR1 KGHSH, CDR2 LQKENI.

The genes are TRBV4-2 and TRBJ2-1, with 11 bases identical to TRBD2. V dropped 0 bases and J dropped 6; count of bases not matched to a gene: 4. The CDR3 spans 16 residues. Germline CDR1 reads LGHNA; CDR2 reads YNFKEQ. The CDR3, as DNA: TGTGCCAGCAGCCAAGAAACTAGCGGGGGTCCCAATGAGCAGTTCTTC. This sequence encodes CASSQETSGGPNEQFF.

The chain has TRBV4-2 and TRBJ2-7; D uncertain. V was shortened by 4 bases and J by 4 bases, with 11 bases between the two germline ends. CDR3 length: 13 residues. Germline lookup yields CDR1 LGHNA and CDR2 YNFKEQ. CDR3 DNA sequence: TGTGCCAGCAGCCTGCGCATGAATTACGAGCAGTACTTC. Its protein is CASSLRMNYEQYF.

The chain joins TRBV2 to TRBJ1-2, with 9 nucleotides matching TRBD1. The CDR3 contains 17 residues. CDR1 SNHLY and CDR2 FYNNEI come from the germline V gene. V was pared by 8 bases and J by 3 bases, with 16 bases of the junction left unmatched. The CDR3 region is CASSPLPGTGIYYGYTF. In DNA, the CDR3 is TGTGCCAGCTCCCCCCTCCCCGGGACAGGGATTTACTATGGCTACACCTTC.

The chain uses TRBV30 and TRBJ2-2, with 8 bases lining up with TRBD2. This CDR3 region has 16 residues. Germline lookup yields CDR1 GTSNPN and CDR2 SVGIG (reference sequence). V gave up 3 bases and J gave up 4 bases; unmatched junction bases: 10. The CDR3: CAWRAGGGPFTGELFF. CDR3 sequence (DNA): TGTGCCTGGAGGGCCGGGGGGGGCCCTTTCACCGGGGAGCTGTTTTTT.

To note about this clone: An end of the junction differs from the germline gene, which may be a read error. The chain has TRBV7-9 and TRBJ1-4; no firm D call. Germline V gene data show CDR1 as SEHNR and CDR2 as FQNEAQ (reference sequence). This CDR3 is 16 amino acids long. Written as DNA, the CDR3 is TGTTCCAGCAGCTTCGGCGGATATGCAACTAATGAAAAACTGTTTTTT. Protein: CSSSFGGYATNEKLFF. The full variable domain, completed using reference TRBV7-9 and TRBJ1-4, is DTGVSQNPRHKITKRGQNVTFRCDPISEHNRLYWYRQTLGQGPEFLTYFQNEAQLEKSRLLSDRFSAERPKGSFSTLEIQRTEQGDSAMYLCSSSFGGYATNEKLFFGSGTQLSVL.

CDR3 sequence reads: CSVVPSTEAFF. The CDR3 nucleotides read TGCAGCGTTGTCCCCAGCACTGAAGCTTTCTTT. This chain links TRBV29-1 with TRBJ1-1, with D uncertain. The CDR3 covers 11 residues. Looked up from germline, CDR1 is SQVTM and CDR2 is ANQGSEA. The V end lost 4 bases, the J end lost 4 bases, and 7 bases lay between the germline ends.

The rearrangement links TRBV5-1 to TRBJ2-7; tentatively, D is TRBD1 (5 bases). The V end was cut by 4 bases, the J end by 3 bases, with 11 bases between. In germline, CDR1 is SGHRS, CDR2 YFSETQ. CDR3 size: 13 residues. CDR3 sequence: CASSRTGVYEQYF. CDR3 DNA: TGCGCCAGCAGCCGTACAGGTGTCTACGAGCAGTACTTC.

J is TRBJ1-1 and V is TRBV27; TRBD1 might be the D (5 bases). The CDR3 sequence is 14 residues long. Germline loops: CDR1 MNHEY, CDR2 SMNVEV (reference sequence). V was trimmed by 0 bases and J by 8 bases, leaving 13 bases between them. The CDR3 DNA reads as TGTGCCAGCAGTTTATCAGGGGTAGGAGAGGAAGCTTTCTTT. It translates to CASSLSGVGEEAFF.

The V call is TRBV6-1, the J call TRBJ1-5; a possible D gene is TRBD1 (6 bases). Germline assignment: CDR1 MNHNS and CDR2 SASEGT. V gave up 2 bases and J gave up 6 bases, with 14 bases separating them. This CDR3 is 15 amino acids long. CDR3 protein: CASSEYSAGVQPQHF. Here the CDR3 DNA reads TGTGCCAGCAGTGAATATTCCGCAGGGGTTCAGCCCCAGCATTTT.

This clone has a single count. Other DNA sequences of this sample code for an identical CDR3. The chain links TRBV5-6 to TRBJ1-2, with a tentative D call TRBD1 (5 bases). Per the germline V gene, CDR1 is SGHDT and CDR2 is YYEEEE. The CDR3 length is 13 residues. V lost 1 base to trimming and J lost 4 bases, with 8 bases between them. The CDR3 here is CASSLQGFYGYTF. The CDR3 DNA follows: TGTGCCAGCAGCTTGCAGGGATTCTATGGCTACACCTTC.

The chain links TRBV10-1 to TRBJ1-1; D possibly corresponds to TRBD1 (5 bases). Per germline, CDR1 WNHNN and CDR2 SYGVQD (reference sequence). There are 16 residues in the CDR3. With 9 bases removed from V and 5 bases from J, the gap between germline ends came to 25 bases. CDR3 protein: CARPVSGLRGGTEAFF. CDR3 nucleotide sequence: TGCGCCAGACCAGTATCAGGGCTGCGGGGTGGTACTGAAGCTTTCTTT.

V usage is TRBV7-9 and J usage is TRBJ1-4; 7 positions match TRBD1. The germline V gene has CDR1 SEHNR and CDR2 FQNEAQ (reference sequence). The ends lost 4 bases at V and 7 bases at J; junction bases unmatched: 9. CDR3 length: 15 amino acids. The CDR3 region is CASSSIDRVAEKLFF. CDR3 in DNA: TGTGCCAGCAGCTCCATCGACAGGGTAGCTGAAAAACTGTTTTTT.

The chain carries TRBV5-1 and TRBJ2-7, with 10 positions matching TRBD2. The germline CDR1 and CDR2 sequences are SGHRS and YFSETQ. Trimming at V came to 4 bases and at J to 5 bases, leaving 18 bases not matched to a gene. The CDR3 has 18 residues. CDR3 region: CASSRSGGSGGTGNEQYF. CDR3 nucleotide sequence: TGCGCCAGCAGCCGGAGTGGAGGTAGCGGGGGGACCGGTAACGAGCAGTACTTC.

In its sample, this clone was seen once. This sequence joins TRBV18 and TRBJ1-4; D uncertain. Germline V gene sequence: CDR1 KGHSH, CDR2 LQKENI. V was clipped by 3 bases and J by 3 bases, with 8 bases between them. CDR3 length: 14 residues. CDR3 protein: CASSPSGSNEKLFF. For the CDR3, the DNA is TGTGCCAGCTCACCGTCGGGGTCTAATGAAAAACTGTTTTTT. Supplemented by reference TRBV18 and TRBJ1-4, the full variable domain reads NAGVMQNPRHLVRRRGQEARLRCSPMKGHSHVYWYRQLPEEGLKFMVYLQKENIIDESGMPKERFSAEFPKEGPSILRIQQVVRGDSAAYFCASSPSGSNEKLFFGSGTQLSVL.

Comment on this clone: Relative to the germline gene, one junction end is altered; a read error may explain this. This CDR3 reads CASSPAGQGPHTRYF. Written as DNA, the CDR3 is TGTGCCAGCAGCCCCGCGGGACAGGGTCCTCATACGCGGTATTTT. V gene TRBV28 combines with J gene TRBJ2-3; 9 positions match TRBD1. The CDR3 sequence is 15 residues long. CDR1 and CDR2 (germline): MDHEN, SYDVKM.

The V gene is TRBV5-4, the J gene TRBJ2-5, with a tentative D call TRBD2 (5 bases). V was clipped by 3 bases and J by 4 bases, with 7 bases between them. Germline-derived CDR1 and CDR2 are SGHNT and YYREEE (reference sequence). This CDR3 spans 12 amino acids. CDR3 region: CASSSRGETQYF. The CDR3 DNA reads TGTGCCAGCAGCTCCCGGGGAGAGACCCAGTACTTC.

The chain employs TRBV28 and TRBJ1-2; maybe TRBD1 (6 bases). The CDR3 runs to 14 residues. The V end was cut by 2 bases, the J end by 6 bases, with 13 bases between. The germline gives CDR1 MDHEN, CDR2 SYDVKM. The CDR3 bases are TGTGCCAGCAGTTTACTACCAGGGGTCGATGGCTACACCTTC. Translation: CASSLLPGVDGYTF.

Here the CDR3 reads CASSTTAYEQYF. The CDR3 region has the DNA TGTGCCAGTAGTACGACAGCCTACGAGCAGTACTTC. V gene TRBV19 combines with J gene TRBJ2-7; D perhaps matches TRBD1 (5 bases). Looked up from germline, CDR1 is LNHDA and CDR2 is SQIVND (reference sequence). This CDR3 is 12 amino acids long. Trimming took off 4 bases at V and 2 bases at J, with 6 bases between the two ends.

V and J are TRBV27 and TRBJ2-7, with 9 bases fitting TRBD1. Germline lookup yields CDR1 MNHEY and CDR2 SMNVEV (reference sequence). The length of the CDR3 is 15 residues. V lost 5 bases to trimming and J lost 2 bases; unmatched junction nucleotides: 7. The CDR3 DNA is TGTGCCAGCAGTCCGGGACAGGGATTGCCCTACGAGCAGTACTTC. Translating it yields CASSPGQGLPYEQYF.

The rearrangement joins TRBV4-3 to TRBJ1-2; TRBD1 might be the D (5 bases). CDR1 is LGHNA and CDR2 is YSLEER in the germline V gene. Trimming pared 0 bases from V and 0 bases from J, leaving 11 bases between. CDR3 length: 16 amino acids. The CDR3 spells CASSQDLVTANYGYTF. The DNA of the CDR3 is TGCGCCAGCAGCCAAGATCTTGTGACAGCTAACTATGGCTACACCTTC.

The genes are TRBV18 and TRBJ1-4, with D maybe TRBD1 (6 bases). Trimming removed 2 bases from V and 1 base from J, with 14 bases in between. The CDR3 sequence is 17 residues long. Per the germline V gene, CDR1 is KGHSH and CDR2 is LQKENI. In DNA, the CDR3 is TGTGCCAGCTCACCAAGGACAGTTAGTGTAACTAATGAAAAACTGTTTTTT. Residues: CASSPRTVSVTNEKLFF.

This chain links TRBV12-5 with TRBJ2-7, with D tentatively TRBD1 (5 bases). The V and J ends lost 1 base and 3 bases respectively, with 16 bases between them. CDR3 length: 16 amino acids. Germline-derived CDR1 and CDR2 are LGHNT and FRNRAP. This CDR3 reads CASGLDRWLDYYEQYF. The CDR3 DNA reads as TGTGCTAGTGGTTTGGACAGGTGGCTGGATTACTACGAGCAGTACTTC.

This chain connects TRBV18 to TRBJ2-5; TRBD1 might be the D (6 bases). The CDR3 runs 13 residues. Germline CDR1 reads KGHSH; CDR2 reads LQKENI. V lost 5 bases to trimming and J lost 2 bases, with 9 bases between them. The CDR3 sequence: CASSDRNQETQYF. The CDR3 DNA is TGTGCCAGCTCAGACAGGAATCAAGAGACCCAGTACTTC.